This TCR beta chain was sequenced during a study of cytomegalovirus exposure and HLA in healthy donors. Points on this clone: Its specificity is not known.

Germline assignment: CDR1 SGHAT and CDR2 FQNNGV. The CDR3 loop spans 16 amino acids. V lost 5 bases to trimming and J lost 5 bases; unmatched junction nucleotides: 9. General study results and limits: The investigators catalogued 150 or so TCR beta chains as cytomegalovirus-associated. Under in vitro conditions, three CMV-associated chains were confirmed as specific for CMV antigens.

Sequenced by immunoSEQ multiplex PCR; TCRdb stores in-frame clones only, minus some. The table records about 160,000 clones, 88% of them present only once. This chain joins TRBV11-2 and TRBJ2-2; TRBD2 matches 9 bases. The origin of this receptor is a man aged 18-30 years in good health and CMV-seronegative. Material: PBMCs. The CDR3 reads CASSPEAGGLTGELFF. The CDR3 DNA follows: TGTGCCAGCAGCCCAGAGGCGGGAGGGCTAACCGGGGAGCTGTTTTTT.